Below, 5 T cell receptor beta chains from the same sample are listed, as sequenced in a study of Ad26.COV2.S vaccination and SARS-CoV-2 variants. Clones were read by immunoSEQ multiplex PCR, and TCRdb kept only the in-frame ones, dropping some. The sample holds more than 300,000 clones, around 83% seen once. Stated treatment: 15 to 20 received Ad26.COV2.S at low or high dose, single or two shots; several received placebo; per-sample allocation not given. The investigators took samples on day 63 after the first vaccine or placebo injection. The starting material was peripheral blood, obtained in a trial of Ad26.COV2.S vaccine versus placebo. The receptors were sampled from a person between 18 and 59 years old who received the Ad26.COV2.S COVID-19 vaccine or a placebo.

As regards this clone: Germline is not matched at one junction end, which may reflect a read error. This CDR3 reads CASRTFTGPRHF. CDR3 DNA sequence: TGTGCCAGCAGGACATTCACGGGCCCCCGGCACTTC. The chain has TRBV2 and TRBJ2-7; no reliable D call. The CDR3 has 12 residues. From germline, CDR1 is SNHLY and CDR2 FYNNEI.

The table lists this clone with a count of one. The CDR3 is CASTPPYNEQFF. In DNA form, the CDR3 reads TGTGCCAGCACCCCCCCCTACAATGAGCAGTTCTTC. The rearrangement uses TRBV12-3 or TRBV12-4 and TRBJ2-1; D is unclear. The CDR3 length is 12 residues. V gave up 7 bases and J gave up 2 bases, with 6 bases separating them.

V and J are TRBV3-1 (or the pseudogene TRBV3-2) and TRBJ2-5, with 7 bases aligning to TRBD2. Germline trimming cut 0 bases from V and 3 bases from J; bases unmatched to any gene: 19. CDR1 is LGHDT and CDR2 is YNNKEL in the germline V gene (reference sequence). The CDR3 spans 20 residues. The CDR3 DNA reads as TGTGCCAGCAGCCAAGACCCTCGCCACCACTCAGCGGGACCGAAAGAGACCCAGTACTTC. It encodes CASSQDPRHHSAGPKETQYF.

The chain is built from TRBV5-6 and TRBJ2-1, with a weak D call TRBD2 (6 bases). The V gene's germline CDR1 is SGHDT and CDR2 YYEEEE. V lost 2 bases and J 6 bases, leaving 15 bases between the germline ends. CDR3 length: 15 residues. The CDR3 nucleotides read TGTGCCAGCAGCTTCGTCTCCCGGGACTCCAATGAGCAGTTCTTC. This sequence encodes CASSFVSRDSNEQFF.

This rearrangement joins TRBV6-2 or TRBV6-3 to TRBJ2-1; 9 bases align to TRBD2. Germline V lookup: CDR1 MNHEY, CDR2 SVGEGT. The V gene end was trimmed by 6 bases and the J gene end by 9 bases; junction bases not matched to a gene: 9. The CDR3 runs to 14 residues. DNA of the CDR3: TGTGCCAGCAGCCCCAGCGGGGGGTTGGGTGAGCAGTTCTTC. It specifies CASSPSGGLGEQFF.